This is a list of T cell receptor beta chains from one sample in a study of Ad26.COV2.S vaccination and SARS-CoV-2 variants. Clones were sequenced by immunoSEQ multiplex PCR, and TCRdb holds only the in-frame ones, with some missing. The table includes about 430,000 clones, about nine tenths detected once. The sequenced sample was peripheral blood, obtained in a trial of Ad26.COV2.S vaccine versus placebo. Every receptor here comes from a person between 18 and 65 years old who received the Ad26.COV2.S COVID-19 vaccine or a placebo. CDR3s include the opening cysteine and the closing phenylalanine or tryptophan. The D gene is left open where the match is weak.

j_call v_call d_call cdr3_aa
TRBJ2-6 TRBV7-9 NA CASSPRQAGANVLTF
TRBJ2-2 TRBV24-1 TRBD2 CATSETGGRLDTGELFF
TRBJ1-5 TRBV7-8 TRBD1 CASSPWTGTYSNQPQHF
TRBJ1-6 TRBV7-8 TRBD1 CASSARTGENSPLHF
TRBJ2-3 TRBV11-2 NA CASSPRGRGSTDTQYF
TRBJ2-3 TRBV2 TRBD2 CASSGGLAGFDTQYF
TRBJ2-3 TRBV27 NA CASSFSQALNTQYF
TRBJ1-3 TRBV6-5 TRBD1 CASSYRDRVYGNTIYF
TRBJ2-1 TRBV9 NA CASSVFPGLGDHEQFF
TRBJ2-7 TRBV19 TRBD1 CASRVTGSSYEQYF
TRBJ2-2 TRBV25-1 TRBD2 CASSSAGVVAGELFF
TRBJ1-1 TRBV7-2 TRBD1 CASSSTLTGLNTEAFF
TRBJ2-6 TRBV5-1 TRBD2 CASSSGRNPSSGANVLTF
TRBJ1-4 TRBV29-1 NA CSAETQGNEKLFF
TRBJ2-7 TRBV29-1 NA CSVVGETYEQYF
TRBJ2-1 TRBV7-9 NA CASSPRGGNEQFF
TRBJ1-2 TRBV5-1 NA CASSQDNNYGYTF
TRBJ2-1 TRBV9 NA CASSVASRTGYNEQFF
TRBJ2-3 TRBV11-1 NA CASSQREADTQYF
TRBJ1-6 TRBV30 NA CAWRREINSPLHF
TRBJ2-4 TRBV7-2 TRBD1 CASSWTGSKNIQYF
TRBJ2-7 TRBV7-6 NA CASSLQLSTGYEQYF
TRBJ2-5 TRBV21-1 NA CARDSPGTQYF
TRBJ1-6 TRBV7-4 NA CASSCRRGNSRSPLHF
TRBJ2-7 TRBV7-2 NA CASSSFTGYEQYF
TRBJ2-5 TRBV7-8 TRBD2 CASSFGTSGRALSTETQYF